These 19 T cell receptor beta chains originate from one sample sequenced in a study of shared T cell receptors in the human thymus. This table comes from immunoSEQ multiplex PCR, and its TCRdb copy is limited to in-frame clones, with some not included. Of some 700,000 clones listed, approximately 87% are singletons. The data were also submitted as part of a second study, on human thymus T cells.

The material sequenced was thymocytes. The receptors here all came from a boy in the first two years of life with a congenital heart defect.

V gene TRBV7-6 combines with J gene TRBJ1-4; TRBD1 matches at 8 bases. Germline V gives CDR1 SGHVS, CDR2 FNYEAQ. The V segment lost 5 bases and the J segment 1 base; nucleotides outside the gene matches: 12. The CDR3 consists of 18 residues. The CDR3 DNA is TGTGCCAGCAGCCTAGGACAGGGCGGGTCGGTAACTAATGAAAAACTGTTTTTT. Amino acid sequence: CASSLGQGGSVTNEKLFF.

This CDR3 reads CASSLASRSRSYNEQFF. The CDR3 bases are TGCGCCAGCAGCTTGGCCAGTCGTTCTAGGTCCTACAATGAGCAGTTCTTC. The J gene is TRBJ2-1, the V gene TRBV5-1; D is ambiguous. Germline values: CDR1 SGHRS, CDR2 YFSETQ. This CDR3 has 17 amino acids. Trimming took off 0 bases at V and 1 base at J, with 14 bases between the two ends. The whole variable domain, filled in from reference TRBV5-1 and TRBJ2-1, reads KAGVTQTPRYLIKTRGQQVTLSCSPISGHRSVSWYQQTPGQGLQFLFEYFSETQRNKGNFPGRFSGRQFSNSRSEMNVSTLELGDSALYLCASSLASRSRSYNEQFFGPGTRLTVL.

The rearrangement links TRBV6-1 to TRBJ2-7; no clear D. Deletions cut 3 bases from V and 0 bases from J, with 6 bases between. This CDR3 region has 13 residues. CDR1 and CDR2 (germline): MNHNS, SASEGT. CDR3 nucleotide sequence: TGTGCCAGCAGTGATTGGAGCTCCTACGAGCAGTACTTC. Its translation is CASSDWSSYEQYF.

The chain uses TRBV5-1 and TRBJ1-1; no firm D call. CDR1 and CDR2 from the germline V gene are SGHRS and YFSETQ. CDR3 length equals 13 residues. Trimming took 0 bases from V and 3 from J, leaving 6 bases between them. The CDR3 loop reads CASSLDGDTEAFF. The CDR3 DNA is TGCGCCAGCAGCTTGGACGGGGACACTGAAGCTTTCTTT.

The chain is built from TRBV5-4 and TRBJ2-7; TRBD1 matches 11 bases. The CDR3 is 17 amino acids. Looked up from germline, CDR1 is SGHNT and CDR2 is YYREEE (reference sequence). Trimming took 4 bases from V and 0 from J; bases not matched to a gene: 9. Here the CDR3 DNA reads TGTGCCAGCAGCGGGGGACAGGGGGTTCCTAGCTCCTACGAGCAGTACTTC. Its protein is CASSGGQGVPSSYEQYF.

The V call is TRBV28, the J call TRBJ2-5; 8 nucleotides align to TRBD2. Looked up from germline, CDR1 is MDHEN and CDR2 is SYDVKM. CDR3 length: 17 residues. V shed 5 bases, J shed 3 bases, and the junction held 14 bases outside the gene matches. CDR3 in amino acids: CASSLHSSGQIEETQYF. The CDR3 region has the DNA TGTGCCAGCAGTCTTCACTCTAGCGGGCAGATAGAAGAGACCCAGTACTTC.

V is TRBV5-1 and J is TRBJ2-7, with TRBD2 identical over 9 bases. Germline CDR1 and CDR2: SGHRS and YFSETQ. The CDR3 totals 16 residues. With 0 bases clipped from V and 6 bases from J, the junction kept 10 bases outside the gene matches. CDR3 sequence: CASSLGQSSGALEQYF. DNA for the CDR3: TGCGCCAGCAGCTTGGGCCAATCTAGCGGGGCCCTCGAGCAGTACTTC.

The J gene is TRBJ1-5, the V gene TRBV6-5; a weak D match, TRBD1 (6 bases). The CDR3 is 14 amino acids. From germline, CDR1 is MNHEY and CDR2 SVGAGI. Trimming took off 4 bases at V and 5 bases at J, with 12 bases between the two ends. CDR3 coding DNA: TGTGCCAGCAGTTCCCGGGACACGTATCAGCCCCAGCATTTT. Amino acid sequence: CASSSRDTYQPQHF.

In DNA, the CDR3 is TGTGCCAGCAGTGAAGGGCGGGGGCAGCCCATATATTTT. It codes for CASSEGRGQPIYF. The rearrangement joins TRBV6-1 to TRBJ1-3, with D possibly being TRBD1 (6 bases). Per germline, CDR1 MNHNS and CDR2 SASEGT. Between the trimmed V and J ends, which lost 1 base and 11 bases, there was a span of 12 bases. This CDR3 spans 13 amino acids.

The rearrangement links TRBV10-1 to TRBJ2-3; 10 nucleotides agree with TRBD2. The length of the CDR3 is 16 residues. Germline V gene lookup returns CDR1 WNHNN and CDR2 SYGVQD (reference sequence). V shed 6 bases and J 2 bases; nucleotides not matched to a gene: 8. CDR3 sequence (DNA): TGCGCCAGCAGCCACAAACTAGCGGGGCTCACAGATACGCAGTATTTT. It specifies CASSHKLAGLTDTQYF.

This clone has just one count. The rearrangement links TRBV29-1 to TRBJ2-3, with D unclear. This CDR3 is 9 amino acids long. Per the germline V gene, CDR1 is SQVTM and CDR2 is ANQGSEA. With 5 bases removed from V and 10 bases from J, the gap between germline ends came to 7 bases. The CDR3 loop is CSVPGAQYF. CDR3 DNA sequence: TGCAGCGTTCCCGGTGCGCAGTATTTT.

This sequence joins TRBV5-4 and TRBJ2-7, with 10 bases lining up with TRBD2. Germline V gene data show CDR1 as SGHNT and CDR2 as YYREEE (reference sequence). There are 15 residues in the CDR3. The V and J ends lost 4 bases and 2 bases, in that order; junction bases with no gene match: 6. The CDR3 nucleotides are TGTGCCAGCAGCGGGGGGACTAGCGCGACCTACGAGCAGTACTTC. This encodes CASSGGTSATYEQYF.

This rearrangement joins TRBV29-1 to TRBJ2-7; 8 nucleotides line up with TRBD1. Germline V gene data show CDR1 as SQVTM and CDR2 as ANQGSEA. The CDR3 totals 13 residues. Trimming took 4 bases from V and 0 from J; bases not matched to a gene: 2. The DNA of the CDR3 is TGCAGCGTTGGGGGACAGGCCTCCTACGAGCAGTACTTC. Translated: CSVGGQASYEQYF.

A remark on this clone: At one of its ends the junction is not consistent with the germline gene, which may arise from a read error. The gene calls are TRBV5-5 and TRBJ2-7; the match to TRBD2 covers 14 bases. Looked up from germline, CDR1 is SGHKS and CDR2 is YYEKEE (reference sequence). This CDR3 has 13 amino acids. CDR3: CASSTGLAGARHF. The CDR3 region has the DNA TGTGCCAGCAGCACGGGACTAGCGGGGGCTCGGCACTTC.

This clone was seen a few times. The rearrangement joins TRBV9 to TRBJ2-6, with TRBD1 identical over 9 bases. Per germline, CDR1 SGDLS and CDR2 YYNGEE. With 2 bases clipped from V and 2 bases from J, the junction kept 8 bases outside the gene matches. This CDR3 has 18 residues. The chain's CDR3 is CASSVGWDRVPGANVLTF. CDR3 DNA: TGTGCCAGCAGCGTGGGCTGGGACAGGGTACCTGGGGCCAACGTCCTGACTTTC.

This clone was found once. The chain links TRBV28 to TRBJ1-1, with 8 bases lining up with TRBD1. V trimming: 6 bases; J trimming: 1 base; junction bases outside the gene matches: 4. The length of the CDR3 is 14 residues. In germline, CDR1 is MDHEN, CDR2 SYDVKM. The CDR3, as DNA: TGTGCCAGCAGGAATCAGGGGGCGAACACTGAAGCTTTCTTT. Its protein is CASRNQGANTEAFF.

CDR3 in DNA: TGTGCCAGCAGCCAAGAGGGATATAGCGGCTACAATGAGCAGTTCTTC. Translation gives CASSQEGYSGYNEQFF. The chain is built from TRBV4-2 and TRBJ2-1; tentative D call: TRBD2 (6 bases). The ends were cut back, 0 bases at V and 3 bases at J, with 12 bases in the middle. Germline assignment: CDR1 LGHNA and CDR2 YNFKEQ. This CDR3 has 16 residues.

The rearrangement joins TRBV6-5 to TRBJ2-5; perhaps TRBD2 as D (5 bases). V lost 6 bases to trimming and J lost 9 bases, with 17 bases between them. The CDR3 consists of 13 residues. The germline V gene has CDR1 MNHEY and CDR2 SVGAGI. Written as DNA, the CDR3 is TGTGCCAGCAGCCCCGGGAACAAGAGAGCCCAGTACTTC. Its translation is CASSPGNKRAQYF.

V gene TRBV6-5 combines with J gene TRBJ1-1; 9 nucleotides agree with TRBD1. The CDR3 totals 16 residues. Germline V gene lookup returns CDR1 MNHEY and CDR2 SVGAGI. V shed 4 bases, J shed 10 bases, and the junction held 16 bases outside the gene matches. CDR3 sequence (DNA): TGTGCCAGCAGTTCGAACAAGGACAGGGGCTTCGTAATAGCTTTCTTT. It translates to CASSSNKDRGFVIAFF.